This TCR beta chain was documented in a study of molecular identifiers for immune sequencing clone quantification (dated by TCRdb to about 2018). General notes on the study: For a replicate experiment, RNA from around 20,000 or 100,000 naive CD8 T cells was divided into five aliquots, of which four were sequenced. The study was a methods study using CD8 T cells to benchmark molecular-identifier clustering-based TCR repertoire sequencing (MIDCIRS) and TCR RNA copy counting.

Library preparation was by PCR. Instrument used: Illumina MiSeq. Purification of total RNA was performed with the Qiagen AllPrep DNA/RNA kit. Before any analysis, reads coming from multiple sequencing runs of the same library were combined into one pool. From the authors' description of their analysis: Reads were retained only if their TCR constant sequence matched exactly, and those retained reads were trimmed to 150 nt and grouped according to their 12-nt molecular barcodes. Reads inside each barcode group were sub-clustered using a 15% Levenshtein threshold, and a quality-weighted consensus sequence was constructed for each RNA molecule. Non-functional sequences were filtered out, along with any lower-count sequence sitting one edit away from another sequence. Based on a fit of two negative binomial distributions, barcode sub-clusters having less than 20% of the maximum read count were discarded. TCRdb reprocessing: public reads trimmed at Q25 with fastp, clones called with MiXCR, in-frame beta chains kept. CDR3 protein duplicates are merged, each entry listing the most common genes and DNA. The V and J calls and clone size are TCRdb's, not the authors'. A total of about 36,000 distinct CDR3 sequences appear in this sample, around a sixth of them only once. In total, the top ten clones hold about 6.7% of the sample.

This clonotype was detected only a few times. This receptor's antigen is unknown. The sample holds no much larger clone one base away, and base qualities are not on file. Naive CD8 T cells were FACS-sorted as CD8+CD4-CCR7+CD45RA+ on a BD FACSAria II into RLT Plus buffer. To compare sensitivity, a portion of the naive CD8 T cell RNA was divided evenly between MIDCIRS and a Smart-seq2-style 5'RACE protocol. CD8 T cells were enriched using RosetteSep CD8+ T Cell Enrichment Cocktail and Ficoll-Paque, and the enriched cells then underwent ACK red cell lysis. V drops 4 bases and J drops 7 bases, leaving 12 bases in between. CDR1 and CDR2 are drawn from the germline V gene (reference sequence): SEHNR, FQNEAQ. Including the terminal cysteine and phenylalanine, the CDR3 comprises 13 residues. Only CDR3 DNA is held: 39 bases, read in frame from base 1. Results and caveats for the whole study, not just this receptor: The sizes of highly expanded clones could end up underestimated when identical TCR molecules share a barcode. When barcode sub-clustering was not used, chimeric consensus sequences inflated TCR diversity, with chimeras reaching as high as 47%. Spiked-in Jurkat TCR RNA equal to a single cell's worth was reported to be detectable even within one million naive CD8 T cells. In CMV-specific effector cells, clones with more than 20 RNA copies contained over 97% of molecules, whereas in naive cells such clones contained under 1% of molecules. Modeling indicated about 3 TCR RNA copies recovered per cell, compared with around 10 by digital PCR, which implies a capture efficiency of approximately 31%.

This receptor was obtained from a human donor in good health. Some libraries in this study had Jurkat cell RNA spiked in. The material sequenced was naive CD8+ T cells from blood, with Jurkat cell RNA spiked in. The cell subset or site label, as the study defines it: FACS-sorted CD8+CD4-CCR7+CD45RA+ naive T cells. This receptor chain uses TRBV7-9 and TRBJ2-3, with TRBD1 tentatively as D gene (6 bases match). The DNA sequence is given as TGTGCCAGCAGCTCGGTGCAGGGGTATACGCAGTATTTT. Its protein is CASSSVQGYTQYF.